The clone carrying this T cell receptor beta chain was counted many times. As yet, its antigen is unknown. The junction differs from germline at one of its ends, possibly a read error. The sample belongs to a study of T-cell memory formation after mild COVID-19. Study results and caveats: Some clones that responded turned up in pre-infection memory, which suggests that cross-reactive memory joined in.

Germline-derived CDR1 and CDR2 are SGHTA and FQGNSA. The CDR3 loop spans 11 amino acids. Using its own MiXCR run on the 5' RACE reads, TCRdb lists one record per CDR3 protein. The sample has under 300,000 distinct CDR3 sequences; 9.4% are singletons. Material: PBMCs or a T cell subset sorted from them (not recorded which). This receptor was taken from a man between 18 and 35 years old who had mild COVID-19 (a few samples of this study predate the infection). Cell type and time point are not known. The chain couples TRBV7-2 to TRBJ2-3; D ambiguous. The CDR3 loop reads CASSRADTQYF. Written as DNA, the CDR3 is TGCGCCAGCAGCCGAGCAGATACGCAGTATTTT.